What follows is one T cell receptor (beta chain) and its context. Its antigen is not known. These data come from a study of T cells expressing NK-cell markers. Study information: Sequenced donors, eight in total, included seven who were HCMV-seropositive and one who was seronegative. Regarding the study as a whole: Expanded NKG2C+ T cell clones were not confirmed as HCMV-specific.

CDR3 length: 14 residues. Germline CDR1 SEHNR, CDR2 FQNEAQ (reference sequence). Reprocessing the 5' RACE reads, TCRdb reports a single entry for every CDR3 protein and omits DNA. Found here are around 470,000 distinct CDR3 sequences; the top ten clones hold 1.4%. What was sequenced was blood T cells: a sorted CD56 or NKG2C T cell subset, CD4+ or CD8+ T cells, or bulk PBMC T cells (not recorded which). The chain has TRBV7-9 and TRBJ2-7; the D call of TRBD1 rests on TCRdb alone, since no DNA is present to check it. This clonotype originated in a woman in her 50s in good health. The CDR3 sequence: CASSTGTQAYEQYF.